Sequencing of this T cell receptor beta chain was carried out in a study of blood T cell repertoires in COVID-19. Libraries were prepared by immunoSEQ multiplex PCR; TCRdb keeps only in-frame clonotypes and omits some of them. This table has around 54,000 clones, around 91% appearing once. This clone was observed a single time. The junction had 9 bases not matched to a gene; V was cut back by 6 bases and J by 6 bases. Germline CDR1 reads MNHEY; CDR2 reads SMNVEV (reference sequence). The CDR3 totals 15 residues. Sequencing used peripheral blood. The chain joins TRBV27 to TRBJ2-7; 12 nucleotides match TRBD2. This receptor was identified in a human donor in a cohort sampled during active COVID-19. In nucleotides, the CDR3 is TGTGCCAGCAGCCAAGGGACTAGCGGGCTCGCCGAGCAGTACTTC. Translating gives CASSQGTSGLAEQYF.